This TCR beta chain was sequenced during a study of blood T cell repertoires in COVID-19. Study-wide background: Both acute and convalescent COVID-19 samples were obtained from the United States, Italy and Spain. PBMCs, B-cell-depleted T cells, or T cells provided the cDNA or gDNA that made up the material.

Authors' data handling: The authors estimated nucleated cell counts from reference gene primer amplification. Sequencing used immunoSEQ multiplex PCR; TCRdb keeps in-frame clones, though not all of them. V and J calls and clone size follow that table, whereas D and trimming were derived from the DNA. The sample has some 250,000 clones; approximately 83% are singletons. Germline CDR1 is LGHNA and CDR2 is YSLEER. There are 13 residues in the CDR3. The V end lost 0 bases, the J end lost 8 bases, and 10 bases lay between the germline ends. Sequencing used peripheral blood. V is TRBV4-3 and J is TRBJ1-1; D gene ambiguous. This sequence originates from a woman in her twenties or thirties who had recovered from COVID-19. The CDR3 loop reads CASSQDRGTEAFF. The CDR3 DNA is TGCGCCAGCAGCCAAGATCGGGGAACAGAAGCTTTCTTT.